Listed below are T cell receptor beta chains from one sample, sequenced in a study of regulatory T cells in long-lasting Graves disease. TCRdb reprocessed the multiplex PCR reads with MiXCR, giving one entry per CDR3 protein. The sample carries about 370,000 distinct CDR3 sequences, 15% to 19% recorded once. The input for sequencing was peripheral blood mononuclear cells (PBMCs), taken at new diagnosis, from a patient treated with antithyroid drugs. These receptors all come from a female donor with Graves disease. CDR3s include the opening cysteine and the closing phenylalanine or tryptophan.

v_call,j_call,cdr3_aa
TRBV4-2,TRBJ2-1,CASSQDASGLSSYNEQFF
TRBV7-9,TRBJ2-1,CASSSPGLAGGGNEQFF
TRBV28,TRBJ1-3,CASSRQFGNTIYF
TRBV24-1,TRBJ1-2,CATSPTTTERFRSYTF
TRBV12-3/TRBV12-4,TRBJ1-5,CASSLMAQGPREPQHF
TRBV19,TRBJ2-2,CASSILGRPNTGELFF
TRBV4-3,TRBJ1-4,CASSQDIGSENEKLFF
TRBV2,TRBJ2-1,CASRLAGTYNEQFF
TRBV2,TRBJ1-1,CASSALIGTEAFF
TRBV19,TRBJ2-1,CASSIVVADEQFF
TRBV11-2,TRBJ2-3,CASSLGASGGSTDTQYF
TRBV20-1,TRBJ2-7,CSALSGAAYEQYF
TRBV6-1,TRBJ1-1,CASAKATEAFF
TRBV6-1,TRBJ1-1,CASTRPTRAGNTEAFF
TRBV28,TRBJ2-7,CASSLPGRTPYEQYF
TRBV15,TRBJ2-1,CATRLEGSYNEQFF
TRBV15,TRBJ1-5,CATSSDPYSNQPQHF
TRBV6-1,TRBJ2-7,CASSPSDSLYEQYF
TRBV20-1,TRBJ2-5,CSARGWGRGAANEETQYF
TRBV19,TRBJ2-1,CASSTPGSTSFGDEQFF
TRBV7-9,TRBJ2-7,CASSPDGMEQYF
TRBV5-1,TRBJ2-7,CASSLGPSGSYEQYF
TRBV30,TRBJ2-3,CAWMDGLPGTDTQYF
TRBV29-1,TRBJ2-1,CSVVGQGAYNEQFF
TRBV7-2,TRBJ2-2,CASSFQLAGGRPTGELFF
TRBV6-5,TRBJ1-5,CASSYGVGAQHF
TRBV14,TRBJ2-1,CASRRQGASYNEQFF
TRBV28,TRBJ2-2,CASRKGGTGELFF
TRBV7-3,TRBJ2-3,CASSPSSKDTQYF
TRBV4-1,TRBJ1-1,CASSRGGFDPTEAFF
TRBV3-1,TRBJ1-6,CASSHRQNSASPLHF
TRBV29-1,TRBJ1-2,CSVEDQGGYGYTF
TRBV28,TRBJ2-1,CASRPGMGSYNEQFF
TRBV6-2/TRBV6-3,TRBJ1-4,CASSRTLSEKLFF
TRBV20-1,TRBJ2-1,CSAPPGQVYNEQFF
TRBV12-3/TRBV12-4,TRBJ2-3,CASSSPLSGATDTQYF
TRBV12-3/TRBV12-4,TRBJ2-3,CASSSTKTGPDTQYF
TRBV6-1,TRBJ2-3,CASSRTGDTQYF
TRBV9,TRBJ1-2,CASSPRISNYGYTF
TRBV7-8,TRBJ1-5,CASSTLGFGGQVFYSNQPQHF